The clone carrying this TCR beta chain was counted only a few times. TCRdb re-called the RT-PCR reads through MiXCR, storing one row per CDR3 protein. The table includes hundreds of thousands of distinct CDR3 sequences, more than 13% detected once. The CDR3 consists of 18 residues. With V trimmed by 5 bases and J by 3 bases, 15 bases remained unmatched. Germline CDR1 and CDR2: SGHVS and FQNEAQ. Sequenced input: memory CD4+ T cells from blood. The sequence came from a female donor in good health, serving as a healthy control. The gene calls are TRBV7-8 and TRBJ1-5; TRBD1 matches at 8 bases. The CDR3 loop is CASSPGQGSNRANQPQHF. The CDR3 bases are TGTGCCAGCAGCCCCGGACAGGGAAGTAATAGGGCCAATCAGCCCCAGCATTTT. The full variable domain, rest sourced from reference TRBV7-8 and TRBJ1-5, is GAGVSQSPRYKVAKRGQDVALRCDPISGHVSLFWYQQALGQGPEFLTYFQNEAQLDKSGLPSDRFFAERPEGSVSTLKIQRTQQEDSAVYLCASSPGQGSNRANQPQHFGDGTRLSIL.